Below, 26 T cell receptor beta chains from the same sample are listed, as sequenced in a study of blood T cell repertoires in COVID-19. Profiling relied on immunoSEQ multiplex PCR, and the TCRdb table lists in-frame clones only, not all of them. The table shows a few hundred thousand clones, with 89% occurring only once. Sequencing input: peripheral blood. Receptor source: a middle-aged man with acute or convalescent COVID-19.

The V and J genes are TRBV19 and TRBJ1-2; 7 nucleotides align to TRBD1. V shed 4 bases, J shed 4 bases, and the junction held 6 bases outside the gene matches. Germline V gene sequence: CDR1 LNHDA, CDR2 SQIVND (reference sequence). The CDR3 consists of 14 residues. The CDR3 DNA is TGTGCCAGTAGTAGCCAGGGGGGCAGCTATGGCTACACCTTC. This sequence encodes CASSSQGGSYGYTF. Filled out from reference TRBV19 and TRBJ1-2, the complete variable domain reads DGGITQSPKYLFRKEGQNVTLSCEQNLNHDAMYWYRQDPGQGLRLIYYSQIVNDFQKGDIAEGYSVSREKKESFPLTVTSAQKNPTAFYLCASSSQGGSYGYTFGSGTRLTVV.

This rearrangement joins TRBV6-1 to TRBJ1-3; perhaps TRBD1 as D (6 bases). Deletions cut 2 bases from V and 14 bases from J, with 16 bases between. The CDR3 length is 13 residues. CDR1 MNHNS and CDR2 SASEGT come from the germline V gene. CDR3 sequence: CASSESSGTRLYF. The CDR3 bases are TGTGCCAGCAGTGAATCTTCCGGGACACGGTTATATTTT.

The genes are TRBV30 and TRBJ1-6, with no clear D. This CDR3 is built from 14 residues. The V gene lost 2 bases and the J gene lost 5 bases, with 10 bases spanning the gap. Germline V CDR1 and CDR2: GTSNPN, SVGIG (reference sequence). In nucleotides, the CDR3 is TGTGCCTGGAGTCGCGAGCGGGATAATTCACCCCTCCACTTT. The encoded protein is CAWSRERDNSPLHF.

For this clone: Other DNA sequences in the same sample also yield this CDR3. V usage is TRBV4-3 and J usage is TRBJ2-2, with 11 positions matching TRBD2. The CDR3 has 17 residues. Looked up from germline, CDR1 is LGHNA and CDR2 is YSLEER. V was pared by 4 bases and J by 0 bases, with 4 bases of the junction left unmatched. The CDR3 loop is CASSRKTSGTNTGELFF. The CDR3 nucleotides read TGCGCCAGCAGCCGTAAGACTAGCGGGACGAACACCGGGGAGCTGTTTTTT.

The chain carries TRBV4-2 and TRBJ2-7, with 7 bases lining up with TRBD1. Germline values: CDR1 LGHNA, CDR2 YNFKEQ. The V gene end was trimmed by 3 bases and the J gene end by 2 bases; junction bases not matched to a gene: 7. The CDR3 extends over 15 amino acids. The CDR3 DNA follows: TGTGCCAGCAGCCAGGAACACAGGGGCACCTACGAGCAGTACTTC. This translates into CASSQEHRGTYEQYF.

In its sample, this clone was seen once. Here the CDR3 DNA reads TGTGCCAGCTCAGCAGGCCGTGAGGAGCAGTACTTC. Translating it yields CASSAGREEQYF. The V and J genes are TRBV18 and TRBJ2-7; D uncertain. CDR1 and CDR2 from the germline V gene are KGHSH and LQKENI. This CDR3 has 12 amino acids. Deletions cut 5 bases from V and 7 bases from J, with 12 bases between.

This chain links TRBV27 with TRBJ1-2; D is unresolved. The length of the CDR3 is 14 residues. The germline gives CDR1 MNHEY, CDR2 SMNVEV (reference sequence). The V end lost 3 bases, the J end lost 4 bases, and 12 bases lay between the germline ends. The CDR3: CASSLFFGLYGYTF. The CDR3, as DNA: TGTGCCAGCAGTTTGTTCTTTGGCCTCTATGGCTACACCTTC.

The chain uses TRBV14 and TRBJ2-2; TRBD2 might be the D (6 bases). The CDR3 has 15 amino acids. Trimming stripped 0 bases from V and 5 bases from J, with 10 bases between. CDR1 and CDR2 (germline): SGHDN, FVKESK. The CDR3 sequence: CASSQDGGRTGELFF. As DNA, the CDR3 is TGTGCCAGCAGCCAAGACGGGGGTCGTACCGGGGAGCTGTTTTTT. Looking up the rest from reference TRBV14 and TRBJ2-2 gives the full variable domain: EAGVTQFPSHSVIEKGQTVTLRCDPISGHDNLYWYRRVMGKEIKFLLHFVKESKQDESGMPNNRFLAERTGGTYSTLKVQPAELEDSGVYFCASSQDGGRTGELFFGEGSRLTVL.

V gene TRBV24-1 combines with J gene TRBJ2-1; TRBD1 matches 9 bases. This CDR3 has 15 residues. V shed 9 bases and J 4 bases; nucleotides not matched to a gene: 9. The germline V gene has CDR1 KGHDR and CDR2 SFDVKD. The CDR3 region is CATQPGQGQYNEQFF. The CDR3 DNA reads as TGTGCCACCCAACCCGGACAGGGGCAGTACAATGAGCAGTTCTTC.

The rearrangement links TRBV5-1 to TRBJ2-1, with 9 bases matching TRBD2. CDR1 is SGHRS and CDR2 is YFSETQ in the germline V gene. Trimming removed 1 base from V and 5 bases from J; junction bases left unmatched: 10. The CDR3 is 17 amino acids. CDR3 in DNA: TGCGCCAGCAGCTTGATAGCTAGCGGGAAATTCCACAATGAGCAGTTCTTC. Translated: CASSLIASGKFHNEQFF.

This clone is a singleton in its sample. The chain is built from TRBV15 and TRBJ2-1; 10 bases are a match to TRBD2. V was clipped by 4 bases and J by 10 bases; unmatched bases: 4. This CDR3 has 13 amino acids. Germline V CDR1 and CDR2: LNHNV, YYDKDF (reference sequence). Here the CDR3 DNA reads TGTGCCACCAGCAAGCGGGAGGGCAGCGAGCAGTTCTTC. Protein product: CATSKREGSEQFF.

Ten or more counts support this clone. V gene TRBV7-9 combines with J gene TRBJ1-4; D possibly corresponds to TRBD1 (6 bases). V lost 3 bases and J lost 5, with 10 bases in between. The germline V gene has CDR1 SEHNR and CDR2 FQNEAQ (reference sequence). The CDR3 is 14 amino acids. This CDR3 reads CASSLGGTNEKLFF. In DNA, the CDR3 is TGTGCCAGCAGCTTGGGGGGGACAAATGAAAAACTGTTTTTT.

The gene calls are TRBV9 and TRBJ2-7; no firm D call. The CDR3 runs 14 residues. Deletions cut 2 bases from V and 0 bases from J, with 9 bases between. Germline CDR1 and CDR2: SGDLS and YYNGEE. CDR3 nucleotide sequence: TGTGCCAGCAGCGTCTCCAGAATCTCCTACGAGCAGTACTTC. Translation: CASSVSRISYEQYF.

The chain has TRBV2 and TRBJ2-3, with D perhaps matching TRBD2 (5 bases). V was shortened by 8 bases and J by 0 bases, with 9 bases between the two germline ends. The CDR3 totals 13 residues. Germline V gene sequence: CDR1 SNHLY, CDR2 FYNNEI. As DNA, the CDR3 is TGTGCCAGCGGACTGGCAAGCACAGATACGCAGTATTTT. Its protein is CASGLASTDTQYF.

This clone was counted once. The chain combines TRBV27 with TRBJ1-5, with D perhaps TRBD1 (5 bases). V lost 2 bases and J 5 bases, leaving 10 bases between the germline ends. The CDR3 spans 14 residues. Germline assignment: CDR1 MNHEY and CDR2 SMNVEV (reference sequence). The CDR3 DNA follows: TGTGCCAGCAGTTTACAGGGAAATGATCAGCCCCAGCATTTT. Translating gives CASSLQGNDQPQHF.

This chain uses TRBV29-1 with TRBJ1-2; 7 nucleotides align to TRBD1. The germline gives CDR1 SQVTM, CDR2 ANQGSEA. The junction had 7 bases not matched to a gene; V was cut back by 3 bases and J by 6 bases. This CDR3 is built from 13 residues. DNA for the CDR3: TGCAGCGTTGACCGAGAGGGGGCAGATGGCTACACCTTC. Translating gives CSVDREGADGYTF. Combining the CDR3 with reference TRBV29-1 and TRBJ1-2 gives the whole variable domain SAVISQKPSRDICQRGTSLTIQCQVDSQVTMMFWYRQQPGQSLTLIATANQGSEATYESGFVIDKFPISRPNLTFSTLTVSNMSPEDSSIYLCSVDREGADGYTFGSGTRLTVV.

The CDR3 sequence is CASSEPTSSGANVLTF. CDR3 coding DNA: TGTGCCAGCAGCGAGCCGACTAGCTCTGGGGCCAACGTCCTGACTTTC. The rearrangement uses TRBV7-2 and TRBJ2-6; TRBD2 is a possible D gene (6 bases). The V gene's germline CDR1 is SGHTA and CDR2 FQGNSA. V was trimmed by 5 bases and J by 0 bases, leaving 11 bases between them. The CDR3 consists of 16 residues.

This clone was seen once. DNA for the CDR3: TGTGCCAGCAGTGCCGGGACTAGCGGGAGTTGGGAGACCCAGTACTTC. As protein: CASSAGTSGSWETQYF. V usage is TRBV27 and J usage is TRBJ2-5, with 14 bases matching TRBD2. The ends lost 5 bases at V and 5 bases at J; junction bases unmatched: 7. The CDR3 has 16 residues. CDR1 MNHEY and CDR2 SMNVEV come from the germline V gene (reference sequence).

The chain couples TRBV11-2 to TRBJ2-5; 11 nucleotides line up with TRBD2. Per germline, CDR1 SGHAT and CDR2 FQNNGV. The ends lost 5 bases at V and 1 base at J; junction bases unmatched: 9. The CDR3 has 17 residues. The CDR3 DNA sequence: TGTGCCAGCAGCCCTCAAAAAGGGACTAGCGGCCAAGAGACCCAGTACTTC. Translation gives CASSPQKGTSGQETQYF. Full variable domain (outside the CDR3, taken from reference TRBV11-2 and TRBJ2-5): EAGVAQSPRYKIIEKRQSVAFWCNPISGHATLYWYQQILGQGPKLLIQFQNNGVVDDSQLPKDRFSAERLKGVDSTLKIQPAKLEDSAVYLCASSPQKGTSGQETQYFGPGTRLLVL.

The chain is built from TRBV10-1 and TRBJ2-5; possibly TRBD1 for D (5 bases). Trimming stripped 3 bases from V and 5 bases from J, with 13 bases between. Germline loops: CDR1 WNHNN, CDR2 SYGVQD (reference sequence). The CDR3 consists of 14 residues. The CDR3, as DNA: TGCGCCAGCAGTGAATTCGACAGAAGGGAGACCCAGTACTTC. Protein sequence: CASSEFDRRETQYF.

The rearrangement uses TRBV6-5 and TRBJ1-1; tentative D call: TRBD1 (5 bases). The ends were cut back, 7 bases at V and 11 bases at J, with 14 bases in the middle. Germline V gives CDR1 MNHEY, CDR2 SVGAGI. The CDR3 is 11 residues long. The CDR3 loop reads CASNRGGTAFF. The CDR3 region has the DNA TGTGCCAGCAACCGGGGGGGGACCGCTTTCTTT.

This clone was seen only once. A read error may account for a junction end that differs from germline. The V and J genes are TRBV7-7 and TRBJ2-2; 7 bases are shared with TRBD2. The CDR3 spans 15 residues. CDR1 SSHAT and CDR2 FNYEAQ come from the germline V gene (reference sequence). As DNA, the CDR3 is TGTGCTAGCAGCCCCCGACTAGCTTCCACCGGGGAGCTGTTTTTT. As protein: CASSPRLASTGELFF.

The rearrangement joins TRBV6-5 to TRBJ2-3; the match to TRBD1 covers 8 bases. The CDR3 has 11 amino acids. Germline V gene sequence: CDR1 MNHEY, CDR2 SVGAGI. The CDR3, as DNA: TGTGCGGGACAGGGCACAGATACGCAGTATTTT. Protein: CAGQGTDTQYF.

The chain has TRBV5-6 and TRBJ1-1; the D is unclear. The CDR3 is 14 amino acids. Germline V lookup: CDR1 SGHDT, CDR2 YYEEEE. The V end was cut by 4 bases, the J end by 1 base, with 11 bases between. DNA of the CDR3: TGTGCCAGCAGCCCAGGTCCGTGGAACACTGAAGCTTTCTTT. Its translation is CASSPGPWNTEAFF.

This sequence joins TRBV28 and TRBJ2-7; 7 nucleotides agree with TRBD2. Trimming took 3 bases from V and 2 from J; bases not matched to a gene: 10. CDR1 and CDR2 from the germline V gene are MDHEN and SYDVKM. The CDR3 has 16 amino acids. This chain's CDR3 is CASSFIYFRGAYEQYF. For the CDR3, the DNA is TGTGCCAGCAGTTTCATCTATTTCCGGGGGGCCTACGAGCAGTACTTC.

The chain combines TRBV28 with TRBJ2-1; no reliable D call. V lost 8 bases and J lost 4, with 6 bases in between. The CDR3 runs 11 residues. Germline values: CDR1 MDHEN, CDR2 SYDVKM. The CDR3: CASAIYNEQFF. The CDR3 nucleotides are TGTGCCAGCGCGATATACAATGAGCAGTTCTTC.